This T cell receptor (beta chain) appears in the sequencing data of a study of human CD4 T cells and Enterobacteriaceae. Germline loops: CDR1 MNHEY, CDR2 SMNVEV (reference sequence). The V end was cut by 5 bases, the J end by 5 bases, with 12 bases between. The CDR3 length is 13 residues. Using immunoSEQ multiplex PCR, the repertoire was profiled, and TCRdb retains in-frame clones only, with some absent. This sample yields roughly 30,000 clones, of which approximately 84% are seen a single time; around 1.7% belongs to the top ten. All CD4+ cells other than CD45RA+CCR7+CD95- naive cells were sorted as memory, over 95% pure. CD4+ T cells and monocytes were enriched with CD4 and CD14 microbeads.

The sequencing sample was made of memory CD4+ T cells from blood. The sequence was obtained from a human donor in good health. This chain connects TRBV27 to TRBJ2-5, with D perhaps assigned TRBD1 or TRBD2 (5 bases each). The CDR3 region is CASSKGSGETQYF. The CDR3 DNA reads TGTGCCAGCAGTAAGGGGTCGGGGGAGACCCAGTACTTC.